Reported below is one T cell receptor (beta chain). The specificity of this receptor is unknown. No base-level quality is on record; no much larger clone is a single base apart. During the collection period, no infections or other immune events were recorded for the healthy donors. Time-dependent variance in a beta-binomial model of T-cell clone differential abundance was calibrated using healthy-donor blood repertoires as a training cohort. The training cohort comprised approximately 10 healthy donors, 3 female and 7 male. On average the donors were about 45 years old, and their ages spanned roughly 29 to 64 years. Whole blood was collected from each healthy donor at three time points spaced two to three weeks apart and obtained from a commercial supplier. For immunosequencing, genomic DNA was extracted from unsorted whole blood. This record comes from a study of identifying expanded T cells in peripheral blood (dated by TCRdb to about 2019). With respect to the entire study: Technical replicates were generated by sequencing separate aliquots of the same genomic DNA pool, and four replicates were compared pairwise.

The immunoSEQ Assay, which relies on bias-controlled multiplex PCR amplification of genomic DNA, was used to profile TCRbeta CDR3 regions. Per the original workflow: To quantify the absolute abundance of each unique TCRbeta CDR3 region, the sequences were collapsed and filtered. Differential abundance was tested with a binomial (Fisher-equivalent) model and with a beta-binomial model adding time-dependent variance fitted from healthy donors. Any clone with fewer than 5 combined templates was excluded, and a clone was called differentially abundant if its Benjamini-Hochberg FDR was below 0.01. Using the form v = (b*log(k)+a)^2, the beta-binomial variance was modeled as a function of the total template count across the two samples. Entries here come from immuneACCESS through TCRdb and include only in-frame sequences with V and J called. Some clones fail to appear in such tables; in the studies checked, an unresolved V gene covers under half of the shortfall, and the cause of the remainder is unknown. D and trimming come from the DNA, and the V and J calls and clone size come from that table. Here the sample has approximately 100,000 clones; around nine tenths occur a single time. About 3.9% of the sample lies in the top ten.

What the study reported, not specific to this receptor: The binomial model flagged about 1.2 differentially abundant clones between technical replicates, compared with approximately 15 over about two weeks and about 20 over roughly 4 weeks. Across all healthy-donor time intervals, the beta-binomial model significantly lowered both the number of clones called differentially abundant and the false-positive rate. Variance in clone template counts between approximately 2-week samples significantly increased with total template count across all healthy donors. It was expected by the authors that biological variance in healthy repertoires might increase further over much longer intervals, such as months to years.

Trimming removed 7 bases from V and 6 bases from J, leaving 12 bases between the germline ends. The CDR3, from cysteine to phenylalanine, totals 12 residues. CDR3 DNA only is kept here, 36 bases in frame from base 1. CDR1 and CDR2 are drawn from the germline V gene: MDHEN, SYDVKM. This TCR derives from a person between 18 and 75 years old in good health. The sequence is built from TRBV28 and TRBJ1-2, with no reliable assignment of the D segment. Sequencing used blood. The base sequence is TGTGCCAGCACTAACCGGGGTAATGGCTACACCTTC. The resulting protein is CASTNRGNGYTF.